This T cell receptor (beta chain) was observed in a study of esophageal squamous cell carcinoma under preoperative chemotherapy (dated by TCRdb to between 2018 and 2020). With regard to the full study: In the study, TCR repertoires were profiled in both peripheral blood T cells and tumor-infiltrating lymphocytes. Repertoires were compared between samples taken before and after paclitaxel-nedaplatin therapy. Roughly five patients with primary esophageal squamous cell carcinoma made up the cohort. In patients with esophageal squamous cell carcinoma, the study looked at what paclitaxel-nedaplatin chemotherapy did to T-cell receptor repertoires. Study-wide conclusions, independent of this receptor: Tumor-infiltrating lymphocytes after treatment appeared to come partly from peripheral T cells migrating into the tumor, rather than solely from local clonal changes. A significant increase in TCR diversity was observed in peripheral T cells after chemotherapy, whereas no such increase was observed in tumor-infiltrating lymphocytes. A small cohort was used, with only a few patients with esophageal squamous cell carcinoma being analyzed. Paclitaxel-nedaplatin therapy caused immediate and substantial changes in clonotype frequency, and abundant clones were more likely to contract than to amplify.

The receptor library was made with PCR. The instrument was a HiSeq X Ten. High-throughput sequencing was used to characterize TCR repertoires. The raw public reads went through TCRdb reprocessing: fastp at Q25, MiXCR clone calling, in-frame beta chains kept. Duplicate CDR3 protein sequences are folded into a single record with the most common DNA and genes. This sample comprises about 32,000 distinct CDR3 sequences, 40% to 60% of them detected only once. The top ten clonotypes cover roughly 25% of the sample. There are a few counts of this clonotype. The clone's antigen remains unknown. No base quality information exists; no much larger clone differs at one position. The intended sense of this specimen's time point label: after preoperative PTX-NDP chemotherapy. Before surgery, patients were given paclitaxel-nedaplatin as preoperative chemotherapy. V is clipped by 1 base and J by 10 bases, and the sequence between their germline boundaries is 17 bases long. The CDR3 contains 15 residues, cysteine and phenylalanine counted. Just the 45-base CDR3 DNA is kept, in frame starting at base 1. Per the germline V gene, SGHVS is the CDR1 and FNYEAQ is the CDR2.

Collection took place from a patient given preoperative chemotherapy. The sequence was obtained from a human donor with esophageal squamous cell carcinoma. The donor label of this sample is uncertain. The chain was built from TRBV7-6 and TRBJ2-1; matching of 6 bases hints at TRBD2 as the D gene. The CDR3 protein sequence reads: CASSLGPTSYYEQFF. The sequenced DNA is TGTGCCAGCAGCTTAGGGCCCACTAGCTACTACGAGCAGTTCTTC.